Listed here are 21 T cell receptor beta chains from one sample, sequenced in a study of T cells in Graves' hyperthyroidism and ophthalmopathy. Amplification targeted TCR beta CDR3 regions from RNA transcripts. The TCR CDR3 first-round RT-PCR relied on the HTBI primer set. TCRdb processed the multiplex PCR reads anew with MiXCR; each CDR3 protein has one entry. The data show approximately 430,000 distinct CDR3 sequences, roughly 14% seen once. The sample was blood. The receptors come from a man younger than 30 with Graves' ophthalmopathy.

This clonotype occurred many times. This rearrangement joins TRBV20-1 to TRBJ2-7, with D possibly matching TRBD2 (5 bases). Germline V gene lookup returns CDR1 DFQATT and CDR2 SNEGSKA (reference sequence). V was clipped by 3 bases and J by 3 bases, with 12 bases between them. The CDR3 has 13 amino acids. The CDR3 sequence: CSASNGEGYEQYF. In DNA, the CDR3 is TGCAGTGCTAGTAACGGGGAAGGCTACGAGCAGTACTTC.

V is TRBV4-1 and J is TRBJ1-1; D unresolved. This CDR3 has 16 residues. Germline V gene sequence: CDR1 MGHRA, CDR2 YSYEKL. Trimming removed 1 base at V and 5 bases at J, with 17 bases between. For the CDR3, the DNA is TGCGCCAGCAGCCAAGGTATTTCTACATTTGGGACTGAAGCTTTCTTT. Amino acids: CASSQGISTFGTEAFF.

This clonotype was recorded at least ten times. The V and J genes are TRBV3-1 and TRBJ2-7; 7 nucleotides line up with TRBD2. V lost 4 bases, J lost 0 bases, and 6 bases stayed unmatched. In germline, CDR1 is LGHDT, CDR2 YNNKEL (reference sequence). CDR3 size: 15 residues. This CDR3 reads CASSLREYPSYEQYF. The CDR3 DNA sequence: TGTGCCAGCAGCCTGCGGGAGTACCCCTCCTACGAGCAGTACTTC.

In this sample, this clonotype turned up many times. The V and J genes are TRBV7-2 and TRBJ2-7; weak D call: TRBD2 (5 bases). V lost 5 bases, J lost 1 base, and 9 bases lay in between. Per the germline V gene, CDR1 is SGHTA and CDR2 is FQGNSA. The CDR3 is made up of 13 amino acids. Here the CDR3 reads CASSVRGSYEQYF. In DNA, the CDR3 is TGTGCCAGCAGCGTCCGGGGATCCTACGAGCAGTACTTC. Filled out from reference TRBV7-2 and TRBJ2-7, the complete variable domain reads GAGVSQSPSNKVTEKGKDVELRCDPISGHTALYWYRQSLGQGLEFLIYFQGNSAPDKSGLPSDRFSAERTGGSVSTLTIQRTQQEDSAVYLCASSVRGSYEQYFGPGTRLTVT.

This clonotype turned up a few times. In DNA, the CDR3 is TGCAGCGTTCGCAGGGACCAAGAGACCCAGTACTTC. This translates into CSVRRDQETQYF. This sequence joins TRBV29-1 and TRBJ2-5; tentative D call: TRBD1 (5 bases). Germline assignment: CDR1 SQVTM and CDR2 ANQGSEA. The CDR3 totals 12 residues. V dropped 5 bases and J dropped 0 bases, with 7 bases sitting between them.

In this sample, this clonotype turned up many times. The rearrangement uses TRBV27 and TRBJ1-6; TRBD1 matches 8 bases. Trimming cost V 10 bases and J 1 base; bases outside gene matches: 6. Germline V lookup: CDR1 MNHEY, CDR2 SMNVEV (reference sequence). This CDR3 contains 15 residues. The CDR3 nucleotides read TGTGCCACCGGACAGGGAGCGTCCTATAATTCACCCCTCCACTTT. Its translation: CATGQGASYNSPLHF.

This clonotype was seen at least ten times. DNA for the CDR3: TGCGCCAGCAGCATCGAACCGGGACAGGCGAGCTCCTACGAGCAGTACTTC. This sequence encodes CASSIEPGQASSYEQYF. The V call is TRBV5-1, the J call TRBJ2-7, with 8 positions matching TRBD1. The CDR3 covers 17 residues. V lost 4 bases to trimming and J lost 0 bases; unmatched junction nucleotides: 12. Germline values: CDR1 SGHRS, CDR2 YFSETQ.

This clonotype showed up many times. V usage is TRBV12-3 or TRBV12-4 and J usage is TRBJ1-2, with 7 bases identical to TRBD1. With 8 bases clipped from V and 5 bases from J, the junction kept 11 bases outside the gene matches. There are 14 residues in the CDR3. This CDR3 is CASVRSGGLYGYTF. Written as DNA, the CDR3 is TGTGCCAGCGTGAGGTCAGGGGGGCTATATGGCTACACCTTC.

This clonotype has ten or more counts. The V call is TRBV19, the J call TRBJ2-1; D remains ambiguous. The V end was cut by 1 base, the J end by 4 bases, with 11 bases between. Germline lookup yields CDR1 LNHDA and CDR2 SQIVND (reference sequence). The CDR3 covers 15 residues. The CDR3 loop is CASSIAPPGYNEQFF. The CDR3, as DNA: TGTGCCAGTAGTATAGCCCCCCCTGGGTACAATGAGCAGTTCTTC. Variable domain in full (rest from reference TRBV19 and TRBJ2-1): DGGITQSPKYLFRKEGQNVTLSCEQNLNHDAMYWYRQDPGQGLRLIYYSQIVNDFQKGDIAEGYSVSREKKESFPLTVTSAQKNPTAFYLCASSIAPPGYNEQFFGPGTRLTVL.

This clonotype was counted ten times or more. This chain joins TRBV3-1 and TRBJ2-1; D possibly matches TRBD1 or TRBD2 (5 bases each). Germline V gene data show CDR1 as LGHDT and CDR2 as YNNKEL (reference sequence). CDR3 length: 16 amino acids. V lost 0 bases, J lost 4 bases, and 13 bases lay in between. The CDR3 loop is CASSQDVGGLYNEQFF. The CDR3 coding sequence is TGTGCCAGCAGCCAAGATGTTGGGGGTCTTTACAATGAGCAGTTCTTC.

This clonotype was seen more than once but under ten times. The chain links TRBV20-1 to TRBJ2-1, with TRBD2 matching over 9 bases. Germline CDR1 DFQATT, CDR2 SNEGSKA (reference sequence). The CDR3 has 12 amino acids. CDR3 loop: CSLAGPVDEQFF. CDR3 nucleotide sequence: TGCAGCCTAGCGGGGCCCGTCGATGAGCAGTTCTTC.

This clonotype was picked up a small number of times. The CDR3 reads CASSQVRTGVSGYGYTF. The CDR3 coding sequence is TGTGCCAGCAGCCAAGTTAGGACAGGGGTATCTGGCTATGGCTACACCTTC. The rearrangement joins TRBV4-2 to TRBJ1-2, with TRBD1 matching 9 bases. CDR3 size: 17 residues. Trimming took 1 base from V and 4 from J; bases not matched to a gene: 10. Per the germline V gene, CDR1 is LGHNA and CDR2 is YNFKEQ.

The chain employs TRBV10-2 and TRBJ2-1; 9 bases match TRBD2. Germline CDR1 reads WSHSY; CDR2 reads SAAADI. This CDR3 contains 15 residues. The V and J ends lost 6 bases and 9 bases, in that order; junction bases with no gene match: 12. The CDR3 protein is CASRAAGGPGGEQFF. The CDR3 nucleotides are TGCGCCAGCAGGGCGGCGGGAGGGCCTGGGGGTGAGCAGTTCTTC.

This clonotype was found many times. CDR3 coding DNA: TGTGCCAGCAGTCCCCCGACTAGCGGGGCAGAGACCCAGTACTTC. Protein: CASSPPTSGAETQYF. V is TRBV6-2 or TRBV6-3 and J is TRBJ2-5, with TRBD2 matching 11 bases. The germline gives CDR1 MNHEY, CDR2 SVGEGT. Unmatched junction bases numbered 6, after V lost 5 bases and J lost 4 bases. The CDR3 loop spans 15 amino acids.

There are many counts of this clonotype. V usage is TRBV13 and J usage is TRBJ1-1, with TRBD1 as a possible D gene (5 bases). V gave up 2 bases and J gave up 6 bases, with 10 bases separating them. Germline values: CDR1 PRHDT, CDR2 FYEKMQ (reference sequence). There are 13 residues in the CDR3. The CDR3 loop reads CASSLQGLSEAFF. In DNA form, the CDR3 reads TGTGCCAGCAGCTTACAGGGCCTCTCTGAAGCTTTCTTT.

This clonotype appeared many times. The chain combines TRBV7-2 with TRBJ2-1, with 8 bases identical to TRBD1. Trimming cost V 4 bases and J 10 bases; bases outside gene matches: 9. Germline loops: CDR1 SGHTA, CDR2 FQGNSA. The CDR3 has 14 residues. CDR3 residues: CASSSTGEALEQFF. Written as DNA, the CDR3 is TGTGCCAGCAGCTCGACAGGGGAGGCTCTGGAGCAGTTCTTC.

This clonotype has ten or more counts. CDR3 sequence: CSATAASGSSTGELFF. CDR3 nucleotide sequence: TGCAGTGCTACTGCAGCTAGCGGGAGTAGCACCGGGGAGCTGTTTTTT. The chain employs TRBV20-1 and TRBJ2-2, with 10 bases fitting TRBD2. The V gene's germline CDR1 is DFQATT and CDR2 SNEGSKA (reference sequence). The V gene end was trimmed by 4 bases and the J gene end by 4 bases; junction bases not matched to a gene: 9. The CDR3 is 16 residues long.

As for this clonotype: An end of the junction differs from the germline gene, which may be a read error. V and J are TRBV12-3 or TRBV12-4 and TRBJ1-6; the D is unclear. The CDR3 runs 14 residues. As DNA, the CDR3 is TGTGCCAGCAGGTCGACGGCGGGAAATTCACCCCTCCGCTTT. As protein: CASRSTAGNSPLRF.

This CDR3 reads CASSLDRQALALGTQYF. For the CDR3, the DNA is TGTGCCAGCAGCTTAGATCGCCAGGCCCTAGCTCTAGGTACGCAGTATTTT. The chain joins TRBV11-2 to TRBJ2-3; a possible D gene is TRBD2 (5 bases). Germline CDR1 and CDR2: SGHAT and FQNNGV. The CDR3 extends over 17 amino acids. Trimming pared 0 bases from V and 8 bases from J, leaving 21 bases between.

This clonotype was detected only a few times. This sequence joins TRBV24-1 and TRBJ2-6, with D perhaps matching TRBD2 (5 bases). Trimming took 4 bases from V and 1 from J, leaving 7 bases between them. Germline V gives CDR1 KGHDR, CDR2 SFDVKD. The length of the CDR3 is 15 residues. CDR3 sequence: CATSDRRSGANVLTF. In DNA form, the CDR3 reads TGTGCCACCAGTGACAGGAGGTCTGGGGCCAACGTCCTGACTTTC.

This clonotype was observed at least ten times. This chain joins TRBV7-3 and TRBJ2-5, with D tentatively TRBD1 (6 bases). V was shortened by 0 bases and J by 2 bases, with 7 bases between the two germline ends. Per germline, CDR1 SGHTA and CDR2 FQGTGA. This CDR3 comprises 14 residues. CDR3 nucleotides: TGTGCCAGCAGCTTAACCGGACAGCAAGAGACCCAGTACTTC. Translated, it gives CASSLTGQQETQYF. Drawing the rest from reference TRBV7-3 and TRBJ2-5, the complete variable domain is GAGVSQTPSNKVTEKGKYVELRCDPISGHTALYWYRQSLGQGPEFLIYFQGTGAADDSGLPNDRFFAVRPEGSVSTLKIQRTERGDSAVYLCASSLTGQQETQYFGPGTRLLVL.